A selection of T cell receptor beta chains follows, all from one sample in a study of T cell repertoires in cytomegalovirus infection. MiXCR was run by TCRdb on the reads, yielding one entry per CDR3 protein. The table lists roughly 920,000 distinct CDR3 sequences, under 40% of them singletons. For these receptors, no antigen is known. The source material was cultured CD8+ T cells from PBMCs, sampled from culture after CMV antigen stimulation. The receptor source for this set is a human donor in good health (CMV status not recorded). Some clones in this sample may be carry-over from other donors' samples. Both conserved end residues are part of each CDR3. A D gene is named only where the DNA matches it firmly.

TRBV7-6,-,CASSQGMQPQHF
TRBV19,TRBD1,CASSGWGTVSYNEQFF
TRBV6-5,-,CASWGPSSYNEQFF
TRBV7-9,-,CASSSGAPSYNEQFF
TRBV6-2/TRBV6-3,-,CASSYAAGYGYTF
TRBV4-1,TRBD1,CASSKGQGNTEAFF
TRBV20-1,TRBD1,CSATSGGQGDVADTQYF
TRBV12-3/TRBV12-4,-,CASSSRGATANGYTF
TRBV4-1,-,CASSQDRVGTEAFF
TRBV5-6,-,CASSTAGTTYNEQFF
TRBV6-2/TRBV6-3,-,CASSSGHLYGYTF
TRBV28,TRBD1,CASSFRQGYDYGYTF
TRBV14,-,CANSQVGRNYGYTF
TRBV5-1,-,CASALTVAQTDTQYF
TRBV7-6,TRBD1,CASSSRPGQQETQYF
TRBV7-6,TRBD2,CASSPDGGDGTQYF
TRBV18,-,CASPLAGADTGELFF
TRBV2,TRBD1,CASRPRGQANNEQFF
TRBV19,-,CASSKGPNTGELFF
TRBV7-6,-,CASSPQVGEATNEKLFF
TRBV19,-,CASSTATGDTEAFF
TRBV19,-,CASSLTEIPYEQYF
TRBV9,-,CASSVGMSVSNQPQHF
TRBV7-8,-,CASGGSPPTANYGYTF
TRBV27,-,CASSKKAGVMAFF
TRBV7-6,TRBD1,CASSLSQGATYNEQFF
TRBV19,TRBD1,CASSIWTGKSGETQYF
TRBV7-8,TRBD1,CASSFPRGRDRDNTEAFF
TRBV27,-,CASSLSIRSEQFF
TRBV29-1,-,CSVEGREDYNYGYTF
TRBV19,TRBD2,CASSIGTPAGTGELFF
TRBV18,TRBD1,CASSPEGAANEKLFF
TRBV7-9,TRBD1,CASSLVPGQANEKLFF
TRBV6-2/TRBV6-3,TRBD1,CASSYPQGEAVLAKNIQYF
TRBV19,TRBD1,CASSFRGITEAFF
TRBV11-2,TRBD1,CASSLPQDRLNTEAFF
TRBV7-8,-,CASSEPGLTKNIQYF
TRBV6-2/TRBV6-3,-,CASSYVGGWTDTQYF
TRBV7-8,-,CASSLGFGGVTEAFF
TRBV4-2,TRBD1,CASSQGQGGSEKLFF
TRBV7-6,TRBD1,CASSLGGGIGDEQYF